The 18 T cell receptor beta chains reported below all come from one sample, sequenced in a study of CD8+ T cells in alopecia areata. In each case, RNA was isolated and then reverse transcribed into cDNA as the sequencing template. Sequencing was performed with immunoSEQ multiplex PCR; in TCRdb, only in-frame clones are kept and a portion is missing. The sample consists of more than 150,000 clones, roughly three fifths of them appearing once. Treatment denoted: oral pan-JAK inhibitor, 5-10 mg twice daily. This specimen was CD4+ T cells sorted from blood, taken at week 4, from a patient treated with tofacitinib. The source of these receptors is a human donor with alopecia areata.

This clone was seen more than once but under ten times. Sequence at one end of the junction differs from germline and may be a read error. The genes are TRBV12-5 and TRBJ1-1; D possibly corresponds to TRBD1 (5 bases). The V gene's germline CDR1 is LGHNT and CDR2 FRNRAP. CDR3 length: 11 residues. CDR3 DNA sequence: TGTGCTAGCGAGGGGATAACTGCAGCTTTCTTT. Translation: CASEGITAAFF.

Here the CDR3 DNA reads TGTGCCTGGAGGGGAAATAGCAATCAGCCCCAGCATTTT. This translates into CAWRGNSNQPQHF. The V call is TRBV30, the J call TRBJ1-5; D is undetermined. This CDR3 is built from 13 residues. Germline-derived CDR1 and CDR2 are GTSNPN and SVGIG (reference sequence). V was pared by 3 bases and J by 0 bases, with 6 bases between.

This clone has only a few counts. The chain carries TRBV2 and TRBJ1-2; D uncertain. The CDR3 has 13 amino acids. The germline CDR1 and CDR2 sequences are SNHLY and FYNNEI. V was trimmed by 2 bases and J by 2 bases, leaving 6 bases between them. The CDR3: CASSESQNYGYTF. The CDR3 DNA reads as TGTGCCAGCAGTGAAAGTCAGAACTATGGCTACACCTTC.

The rearrangement joins TRBV14 to TRBJ2-7; D remains ambiguous. V was clipped by 2 bases and J by 0 bases, with 8 bases between them. CDR1 and CDR2 from the germline V gene are SGHDN and FVKESK. CDR3 length: 14 amino acids. The CDR3 coding sequence is TGTGCCAGCAGCCAATACCCGAGCTCCTACGAGCAGTACTTC. The encoded protein is CASSQYPSSYEQYF.

The rearrangement uses TRBV9 and TRBJ2-4; a possible D gene is TRBD1 (6 bases). This CDR3 contains 16 residues. Germline V lookup: CDR1 SGDLS, CDR2 YYNGEE. The V end lost 0 bases, the J end lost 2 bases, and 12 bases lay between the germline ends. CDR3 loop: CASSVEQGLTKNIQYF. The CDR3 DNA reads TGTGCCAGCAGCGTAGAACAGGGCCTTACCAAAAACATTCAGTACTTC.

This clone was counted a few times. The chain recombines TRBV15 with TRBJ2-3, with D unclear. CDR3 length: 14 residues. V was pared by 0 bases and J by 4 bases, with 8 bases between. Germline CDR1 and CDR2: LNHNV and YYDKDF (reference sequence). This CDR3 is CATSRDQSADTQYF. CDR3 sequence (DNA): TGTGCCACCAGCAGAGATCAGTCAGCAGATACGCAGTATTTT. Full variable domain (missing parts from reference TRBV15 and TRBJ2-3): DAMVIQNPRYQVTQFGKPVTLSCSQTLNHNVMYWYQQKSSQAPKLLFHYYDKDFNNEADTPDNFQSRRPNTSFCFLDIRSPGLGDTAMYLCATSRDQSADTQYFGPGTRLTVL.

This clone came up a few times. V gene TRBV6-5 combines with J gene TRBJ2-1; D may be TRBD1 or TRBD2 (5 bases each). The CDR3 extends over 15 amino acids. Germline loops: CDR1 MNHEY, CDR2 SVGAGI. The V and J ends lost 2 bases and 4 bases respectively, with 12 bases between them. The CDR3: CASSYGGRMYNEQFF. The CDR3 nucleotides are TGTGCCAGCAGTTACGGGGGACGGATGTACAATGAGCAGTTCTTC.

A few counts support this clone. CDR3 sequence reads: CNRNRETEAFF. The CDR3 coding sequence is TGCAATCGTAACAGGGAGACTGAAGCTTTCTTT. The chain links TRBV20-1 to TRBJ1-1; tentatively, D is TRBD1 (6 bases). The germline V gene has CDR1 DFQATT and CDR2 SNEGSKA (reference sequence). The length of the CDR3 is 11 residues.

The chain has TRBV2 and TRBJ2-2; D gene ambiguous. In germline, CDR1 is SNHLY, CDR2 FYNNEI. The V and J ends lost 4 bases and 0 bases respectively, with 9 bases between them. The CDR3 runs 15 residues. For the CDR3, the DNA is TGTGCCAGCAGTGTTGCAGGCGCGAACACCGGGGAGCTGTTTTTT. The encoded protein is CASSVAGANTGELFF.

The gene calls are TRBV5-4 and TRBJ2-5; 7 bases agree with TRBD2. Germline V CDR1 and CDR2: SGHNT, YYREEE (reference sequence). V was clipped by 3 bases and J by 6 bases; unmatched bases: 5. This CDR3 is built from 13 residues. The DNA of the CDR3 is TGTGCCAGCAGCTCCGCGGGGGTACAGACCCAGTACTTC. Translation gives CASSSAGVQTQYF.

The chain recombines TRBV19 with TRBJ2-2, with D unresolved. The CDR3 is made up of 13 amino acids. Trimming took off 7 bases at V and 3 bases at J, with 9 bases between the two ends. Germline V gene lookup returns CDR1 LNHDA and CDR2 SQIVND (reference sequence). For the CDR3, the DNA is TGTGCCAGTACACAGTCTGACACCGGGGAGCTGTTTTTT. This gives the protein CASTQSDTGELFF.

The sample holds a few counts of this clone. Additional DNA sequences in this sample encode the identical CDR3. The chain has TRBV20-1 and TRBJ2-3; no definite D call. Germline CDR1 DFQATT, CDR2 SNEGSKA (reference sequence). Trimming cost V 3 bases and J 4 bases, with 5 bases left between them. The length of the CDR3 is 11 residues. The CDR3 bases are TGCAGTGCTAGTAGTGCAGATACGCAGTATTTT. This translates into CSASSADTQYF.

V usage is TRBV28 and J usage is TRBJ1-6; the D is unclear. In germline, CDR1 is MDHEN, CDR2 SYDVKM. This CDR3 contains 15 residues. Deletions cut 5 bases from V and 10 bases from J, with 18 bases between. The CDR3 sequence: CASSPPRPVGSPLHF. CDR3 bases: TGTGCCAGCAGTCCCCCACGGCCGGTAGGCTCACCCCTCCACTTT. The entire variable domain, with the rest obtained from reference TRBV28 and TRBJ1-6, is as follows: DVKVTQSSRYLVKRTGEKVFLECVQDMDHENMFWYRQDPGLGLRLIYFSYDVKMKEKGDIPEGYSVSREKKERFSLILESASTNQTSMYLCASSPPRPVGSPLHFGNGTRLTVT.

On this clone itself: Other DNA variants within this sample encode the same CDR3. The chain couples TRBV6-5 to TRBJ1-5; no clear D. V lost 0 bases, J lost 2 bases, and 8 bases lay in between. Germline CDR1 MNHEY, CDR2 SVGAGI. The CDR3 runs to 15 residues. The CDR3 protein is CASSYSGQGNQPQHF. In nucleotides, the CDR3 is TGTGCCAGCAGTTACTCGGGCCAGGGCAATCAGCCCCAGCATTTT.

V usage is TRBV7-8 and J usage is TRBJ2-7; 8 nucleotides agree with TRBD2. Unmatched junction bases numbered 2, after V lost 2 bases and J lost 2 bases. This CDR3 region has 14 residues. Looked up from germline, CDR1 is SGHVS and CDR2 is FQNEAQ. CDR3 region: CASSLFGGAYEQYF. DNA of the CDR3: TGTGCCAGCAGCTTATTCGGGGGGGCCTACGAGCAGTACTTC.

The rearrangement joins TRBV7-2 to TRBJ1-1, with 7 bases lining up with TRBD1. Germline V gene sequence: CDR1 SGHTA, CDR2 FQGNSA. The CDR3 runs to 13 residues. J gave up 1 base and V 6 bases, and 2 bases lay outside the gene matches. CDR3 protein: CASRRQGNTEAFF. The CDR3 bases are TGTGCCAGCAGGAGACAGGGGAACACTGAAGCTTTCTTT. Supplemented by reference TRBV7-2 and TRBJ1-1, the full variable domain reads GAGVSQSPSNKVTEKGKDVELRCDPISGHTALYWYRQSLGQGLEFLIYFQGNSAPDKSGLPSDRFSAERTGGSVSTLTIQRTQQEDSAVYLCASRRQGNTEAFFGQGTRLTVV.

Remarks on this clone: The sample holds other DNA sequences that translate to the same CDR3. The V call is TRBV12-5, the J call TRBJ2-3; 8 positions agree with TRBD1. Germline loops: CDR1 LGHNT, CDR2 FRNRAP. V lost 6 bases to trimming and J lost 1 base; unmatched junction nucleotides: 6. The length of the CDR3 is 15 residues. The CDR3 DNA reads TGTGCTAGTGGCCCCGGACAGGGAGGCACAGATACGCAGTATTTT. Its protein product is CASGPGQGGTDTQYF.

In its sample, this clone was seen a few times. This chain connects TRBV6-5 to TRBJ1-5, with 7 bases lining up with TRBD1. V gave up 6 bases and J gave up 4 bases; unmatched junction bases: 6. Germline CDR1 MNHEY, CDR2 SVGAGI. This CDR3 comprises 14 residues. The CDR3 spells CASSTGTANQPQHF. The CDR3 DNA sequence: TGTGCCAGCAGCACTGGGACAGCTAATCAGCCCCAGCATTTT.